A selection of T cell receptor beta chains follows, all from one sample in a study of blood T cell repertoires in COVID-19. The method was immunoSEQ multiplex PCR; TCRdb's version includes in-frame clones alone and lacks a portion of them. The repertoire holds some 140,000 clones, roughly 82% seen once, with around 13% in the top ten. Sequencing was carried out using peripheral blood. Every receptor here comes from a man older than 75 with acute or convalescent COVID-19. Both conserved end residues are part of each CDR3. D genes are given only for firm matches. Clone size is shown for a subset of rows, as once, few, many or a class of expanded clone.

CDR3aa	CDR3nt	d_gene	v_gene	j_gene	abundance
CASSPSGGAFDNEQFF	TGTGCCAGCAGCCCTAGCGGGGGGGCCTTTGACAATGAGCAGTTCTTC	TRBD2	TRBV2	TRBJ2-1	.
CASSEVYWGLTVYGYTF	TGTGCCAGCAGTGAAGTGTATTGGGGCCTCACTGTCTATGGCTACACCTTC	.	TRBV6-1	TRBJ1-2	.
CASSLYGTANTGELFF	TGTGCCAGCAGCTTATACGGGACAGCGAACACCGGGGAGCTGTTTTTT	TRBD1	TRBV7-9	TRBJ2-2	.
CASSETGYYEQYF	TGTGCCAGCAGTGAGACAGGGTACTACGAGCAGTACTTC	TRBD1	TRBV2	TRBJ2-7	.
CASTGKVGQGRYYGYTF	TGTGCCAGCACCGGGAAAGTGGGACAGGGACGTTACTATGGCTACACCTTC	TRBD1	TRBV7-8	TRBJ1-2	.
CASSLSGGVYEQYF	TGTGCCAGCAGCCTTTCCGGGGGGGTTTACGAGCAGTACTTC	TRBD2	TRBV5-6	TRBJ2-7	few
CASSPASGGHNEQFF	TGTGCCAGCAGTCCCGCGTCGGGGGGACACAATGAGCAGTTCTTC	TRBD2	TRBV6-4	TRBJ2-1	.
CASKLQDRGQETQYF	TGTGCCAGCAAGTTACAGGACAGGGGCCAAGAGACCCAGTACTTC	TRBD1	TRBV7-9	TRBJ2-5	.
CASSEYPGLLQPQHF	TGTGCCAGCAGTGAGTACCCAGGGCTTCTCCAGCCCCAGCATTTT	.	TRBV6-1	TRBJ1-5	.
CASSVATGGAEKLFF	TGTGCCAGCAGCGTCGCGACAGGGGGCGCAGAAAAACTGTTTTTT	TRBD1	TRBV9	TRBJ1-4	.
CASSRLGGTDTQYF	TGTGCCAGCAGCCGACTGGGTGGCACAGATACGCAGTATTTT	.	TRBV6-2/TRBV6-3	TRBJ2-3	.
CASGLASYNEQFF	TGTGCCAGCGGGCTCGCATCCTACAATGAGCAGTTCTTC	.	TRBV11-1	TRBJ2-1	.
CASSLSVGGGYNEQFF	TGTGCCAGCAGTTTGTCAGTCGGGGGGGGATACAATGAGCAGTTCTTC	TRBD2	TRBV28	TRBJ2-1	few
CASSSDRGALNGYTF	TGCGCCAGCAGCTCCGACAGGGGGGCTTTGAATGGCTACACCTTC	TRBD1	TRBV5-1	TRBJ1-2	.
CASSLTGTTASTDTQYF	TGCGCCAGCAGTCTAACCGGGACAACAGCTAGCACAGATACGCAGTATTTT	.	TRBV5-1	TRBJ2-3	once
CASSLAGTGEQFF	TGCGCCAGCAGCTTAGCCGGGACAGGTGAGCAGTTCTTC	TRBD1	TRBV5-1	TRBJ2-1	.
CASSPRTGGLNYGYTF	TGTGCCAGCAGTCCCCGGACAGGGGGTCTTAACTATGGCTACACCTTC	TRBD1	TRBV6-2/TRBV6-3	TRBJ1-2	.
CASSKGLQLNTGELFF	TGTGCCAGTAGTAAAGGACTACAACTGAACACCGGGGAGCTGTTTTTT	.	TRBV19	TRBJ2-2	once
CASGQGSGYGYTF	TGTGCCAGCGGACAGGGTTCTGGCTATGGCTACACCTTC	TRBD1	TRBV28	TRBJ1-2	.
CSAIPLDTYTGELFF	TGCAGCGCCATCCCTCTGGACACCTACACCGGGGAGCTGTTTTTT	.	TRBV29-1	TRBJ2-2	.
CATSRDQGGREQYF	TGTGCCACCAGCAGAGATCAGGGGGGACGCGAGCAGTACTTC	.	TRBV15	TRBJ2-7	.
CATTPPGGVDTQYF	TGTGCCACCACCCCCCCGGGGGGCGTAGATACGCAGTATTTT	.	TRBV6-5	TRBJ2-3	.
CATSGTEYGYTF	TGTGCCACCAGTGGGACAGAGTATGGCTACACCTTC	.	TRBV24-1	TRBJ1-2	once
CACRDGLSTDTQYF	TGTGCCTGTCGGGACGGACTAAGCACAGATACGCAGTATTTT	.	TRBV30	TRBJ2-3	.
CASNPLAGGPTGELFF	TGTGCCAGTAACCCACTAGCGGGGGGGCCCACCGGGGAGCTGTTTTTT	TRBD2	TRBV19	TRBJ2-2	.
CASSNRGGPDSPLHF	TGTGCCAGCAGTAACCGGGGAGGGCCAGATTCACCCCTCCACTTT	.	TRBV6-2/TRBV6-3	TRBJ1-6	.
CASSFQGVGDTQYF	TGTGCCAGCAGCTTTCAGGGCGTGGGTGATACGCAGTATTTT	.	TRBV7-8	TRBJ2-3	.
CASSPLPREVREKLFF	TGTGCCAGCAGCCCCCTCCCCAGGGAGGTTCGAGAAAAACTGTTTTTT	.	TRBV5-5	TRBJ1-4	.
CASSSGQTGRRYGYTF	TGTGCCAGCAGCTCCGGACAGACAGGCAGGCGCTATGGCTACACCTTC	.	TRBV11-2	TRBJ1-2	.
CASSPGQGGVDEQFF	TGTGCCAGCAGCCCCGGACAGGGAGGGGTAGATGAGCAGTTCTTC	.	TRBV7-9	TRBJ2-1	.
CASTPLTGSYGYTF	TGTGCCAGCACTCCACTCACAGGGAGCTATGGCTACACCTTC	.	TRBV28	TRBJ1-2	.
CASSLNRIAGGLTDTQYF	TGTGCCAGCAGCTTAAACCGCATAGCGGGGGGCCTCACAGATACGCAGTATTTT	TRBD2	TRBV7-2	TRBJ2-3	.
CSVAGGQETQYF	TGCAGCGTGGCCGGGGGACAAGAGACCCAGTACTTC	.	TRBV29-1	TRBJ2-5	.
CASSLRVGASGANVLTF	TGTGCCAGCAGCCTAAGGGTGGGGGCTTCTGGGGCCAACGTCCTGACTTTC	.	TRBV7-8	TRBJ2-6	many
CASRGNTGELFF	TGTGCCTCCCGGGGGAACACCGGGGAGCTGTTTTTT	.	TRBV2	TRBJ2-2	few
CASSSSGTTYNEQFF	TGCGCCAGCAGTTCTAGCGGGACTACCTACAATGAGCAGTTCTTC	TRBD2	TRBV5-1	TRBJ2-1	.
CASGSRRGHTDTQYF	TGTGCCAGCGGTTCTCGGCGGGGCCACACAGATACGCAGTATTTT	.	TRBV5-4	TRBJ2-3	.
CASRLQGALETQYF	TGTGCCAGCAGGTTACAGGGGGCTTTGGAGACCCAGTACTTC	TRBD1	TRBV7-2	TRBJ2-5	.
CAIKQARNTEAFF	TGTGCCATCAAACAGGCCAGGAACACTGAAGCTTTCTTT	.	TRBV10-3	TRBJ1-1	.
CASSPLWTGSNYGYTF	TGTGCCAGCAGCCCTCTTTGGACAGGGTCGAACTATGGCTACACCTTC	TRBD1	TRBV7-2	TRBJ1-2	.
CASSLGQGFNGELFF	TGTGCCAGCTCACTGGGACAGGGCTTCAACGGGGAGCTGTTTTTT	TRBD1	TRBV18	TRBJ2-2	.
CASAAGSGSGNTIYF	TGCGCCAGCGCCGCCGGTTCGGGCTCTGGAAACACCATATATTTT	.	TRBV5-1	TRBJ1-3	.
CAISESSQAGNTIYF	TGTGCCATCAGTGAGTCCTCCCAGGCTGGAAACACCATATATTTT	.	TRBV10-3	TRBJ1-3	.
CASSPGRRNSPLHF	TGTGCCAGCAGCCCCGGTAGGAGAAATTCACCCCTCCACTTT	.	TRBV6-5	TRBJ1-6	.
CASSETPRGGGQPQHF	TGCGCCAGCAGTGAGACCCCTCGGGGGGGCGGTCAGCCCCAGCATTTT	.	TRBV10-1	TRBJ1-5	.
CASSHRTGVNTEAFF	TGCGCCAGCAGCCACCGGACAGGGGTGAACACTGAAGCTTTCTTT	TRBD1	TRBV4-3	TRBJ1-1	.